A single sample is the source of the 20 T cell receptor beta chains below, sequenced in a study of post-analysis software for immune sequencing data. General observations from the study: Relative to controls, patients had a handful of TRBV segments at higher frequency, with TRBV5-6, TRBV5-1 and TRBV20-1 among these.

For these TCRs, the target antigens are not known. TCR beta cDNA libraries included unique molecular identifiers. One entry per CDR3 protein, called by TCRdb with MiXCR from the PCR reads. Of hundreds of thousands of distinct CDR3 sequences in the sample, 35% to 40% were seen once. Material for sequencing was blood. All receptors come from a girl aged 10 to 17 with multiple sclerosis.

This clonotype was observed at least ten times. The chain has TRBV5-1 and TRBJ1-4; no reliable D call. V was clipped by 0 bases and J by 8 bases, with 11 bases between them. CDR1 and CDR2 (germline): SGHRS, YFSETQ. The CDR3 is 14 residues long. CDR3 in amino acids: CASSLARSGEKLFF. The CDR3 DNA reads as TGCGCCAGCAGCTTGGCCAGGTCGGGCGAAAAACTGTTTTTT.

In its sample, this clonotype was seen many times. The CDR3 here is CASGFLGGTEAFF. DNA for the CDR3: TGTGCCAGCGGGTTCCTTGGGGGAACTGAAGCTTTCTTT. The genes are TRBV12-3 or TRBV12-4 and TRBJ1-1, with D maybe TRBD1 (5 bases). The CDR3 sequence is 13 residues long. V was clipped by 8 bases and J by 5 bases, with 15 bases between them.

V is TRBV5-1 and J is TRBJ1-5; D unclear. The CDR3 covers 14 residues. Per germline, CDR1 SGHRS and CDR2 YFSETQ. V gave up 1 base and J gave up 5 bases, with 10 bases separating them. The DNA of the CDR3 is TGCGCCAGCAGCTTGTCGGGCGGTCATCAGCCCCAGCATTTT. This codes for CASSLSGGHQPQHF.

V is TRBV30 and J is TRBJ2-3, with 9 bases identical to TRBD2. CDR1 GTSNPN and CDR2 SVGIG come from the germline V gene (reference sequence). Trimming at V came to 0 bases and at J to 10 bases, leaving 11 bases not matched to a gene. This CDR3 has 15 amino acids. In DNA, the CDR3 is TGTGCCTGGAGTGTACGGGGGGGACTAGCTTCTCCGCAGTATTTT. The encoded protein is CAWSVRGGLASPQYF. Combining the CDR3 with reference TRBV30 and TRBJ2-3 gives the whole variable domain SQTIHQWPATLVQPVGSPLSLECTVEGTSNPNLYWYRQAAGRGLQLLFYSVGIGQISSEVPQNLSASRPQDRQFILSSKKLLLSDSGFYLCAWSVRGGLASPQYFGPGTRLTVL.

This clonotype was counted ten times or more. This chain uses TRBV28 with TRBJ2-1, with D possibly being TRBD2 (5 bases). V dropped 3 bases and J dropped 0 bases, with 9 bases sitting between them. Per the germline V gene, CDR1 is MDHEN and CDR2 is SYDVKM. This CDR3 contains 15 residues. The CDR3 coding sequence is TGTGCCAGCAGTTTGCGGGCAGACTCCTACAATGAGCAGTTCTTC. It specifies CASSLRADSYNEQFF. Full variable domain (missing parts from reference TRBV28 and TRBJ2-1): DVKVTQSSRYLVKRTGEKVFLECVQDMDHENMFWYRQDPGLGLRLIYFSYDVKMKEKGDIPEGYSVSREKKERFSLILESASTNQTSMYLCASSLRADSYNEQFFGPGTRLTVL.

Regarding this clonotype: This clone may be a read error of a much larger clone one base away. V and J are TRBV7-2 and TRBJ2-7; 15 bases fit TRBD2. Germline trimming cut 4 bases from V and 7 bases from J; bases unmatched to any gene: 5. This CDR3 is built from 15 residues. In germline, CDR1 is SGHTA, CDR2 FQGNSA. The CDR3 nucleotides are TGTGCCAGCAGCTCGGGACTAGCGGGGGGTCGTGAGCAGTACTTC. Translating it yields CASSSGLAGGREQYF.

As to this clonotype: This clone may be a read error of a much larger clone one base away. The V and J genes are TRBV12-3 or TRBV12-4 and TRBJ2-5, with 7 bases that match TRBD2. V trimming: 2 bases; J trimming: 11 bases; junction bases outside the gene matches: 5. CDR3 length equals 12 residues. CDR3 DNA: TGTGCCAGCAGTTTATCGCTAGCGGAGCAGTACTTC. Amino acid sequence: CASSLSLAEQYF.

This clonotype was counted ten times or more. The J gene is TRBJ1-2, the V gene TRBV27; TRBD1 agrees at 9 bases. Trimming removed 7 bases from V and 8 bases from J; junction bases left unmatched: 11. Germline values: CDR1 MNHEY, CDR2 SMNVEV (reference sequence). The CDR3 sequence is 14 residues long. The CDR3 reads CASKSTGGGGGYTF. DNA for the CDR3: TGTGCCAGCAAATCGACAGGGGGAGGCGGCGGCTACACCTTC.

Concerning this clonotype itself: A single base separates this from a much larger clone, so it may be a read error. The chain joins TRBV4-1 to TRBJ2-3; 7 bases fit TRBD2. CDR1 is MGHRA and CDR2 is YSYEKL in the germline V gene. The CDR3 extends over 16 amino acids. The CDR3 reads CASSPNDGGSTDAQYF. The DNA of the CDR3 is TGCGCCAGCAGCCCCAATGACGGGGGGAGCACAGATGCGCAGTATTTT.

The chain carries TRBV28 and TRBJ2-5, with TRBD2 identical over 9 bases. The J segment lost 11 bases and the V segment lost 8 bases, leaving 21 bases of the junction unmatched. The V gene's germline CDR1 is MDHEN and CDR2 SYDVKM. The CDR3 extends over 16 amino acids. The CDR3 DNA reads as TGTGCCAGCCAAACCCCGGGCGGGAGGGCCCAGGGTGAGCAGTACTTC. Protein product: CASQTPGGRAQGEQYF.

This clonotype has a count of ten or more. This rearrangement joins TRBV7-2 to TRBJ2-7, with 10 bases fitting TRBD2. The CDR3 has 15 residues. CDR1 and CDR2 (germline): SGHTA, FQGNSA. Unmatched junction bases numbered 7, after V lost 5 bases and J lost 3 bases. CDR3 sequence: CASSIGTSAFYEQYF. CDR3 in DNA: TGTGCCAGCAGCATCGGGACTAGCGCGTTCTACGAGCAGTACTTC. The entire variable domain, with the rest obtained from reference TRBV7-2 and TRBJ2-7, is as follows: GAGVSQSPSNKVTEKGKDVELRCDPISGHTALYWYRQSLGQGLEFLIYFQGNSAPDKSGLPSDRFSAERTGGSVSTLTIQRTQQEDSAVYLCASSIGTSAFYEQYFGPGTRLTVT.

This clonotype was seen only a few times. The chain links TRBV29-1 to TRBJ1-2; weak D call: TRBD1 (6 bases). V was trimmed by 4 bases and J by 0 bases, leaving 21 bases between them. Germline V gene data show CDR1 as SQVTM and CDR2 as ANQGSEA. This CDR3 is built from 17 residues. The CDR3 sequence is CSVGAQYRDPANYGYTF. The CDR3 DNA is TGCAGCGTTGGGGCCCAGTACAGGGACCCAGCTAACTATGGCTACACCTTC.

This clonotype was picked up many times. V usage is TRBV11-2 and J usage is TRBJ2-5; 7 bases map to TRBD2. J lost 5 bases, V lost 7 bases, and 13 bases had no gene match. The CDR3 contains 15 residues. Germline CDR1 SGHAT, CDR2 FQNNGV. The CDR3 DNA sequence: TGTGCCAGCACTCCCCTCGCGGGGGTGGGGGAGACCCAGTACTTC. It encodes CASTPLAGVGETQYF.

This clonotype came up a few times. The rearrangement joins TRBV13 to TRBJ2-5; 7 positions match TRBD2. This CDR3 has 15 amino acids. With V trimmed by 1 base and J by 11 bases, 13 bases remained unmatched. The germline CDR1 and CDR2 sequences are PRHDT and FYEKMQ (reference sequence). CDR3 loop: CASSLEGLVGGEQYF. CDR3 DNA: TGTGCCAGCAGCTTAGAAGGACTAGTGGGAGGTGAGCAGTACTTC.

The V gene is TRBV2, the J gene TRBJ2-3; D is unclear. The CDR3 spans 13 residues. The V end was cut by 1 base, the J end by 6 bases, with 8 bases between. CDR1 and CDR2 (germline): SNHLY, FYNNEI. CDR3 DNA sequence: TGTGCCAGCAGTGAAGGGTTTTCGGATACGCAGTATTTT. This codes for CASSEGFSDTQYF.

The table lists this clonotype with many counts. The rearrangement joins TRBV28 to TRBJ2-4; possibly TRBD2 for D (7 bases). CDR3 size: 16 residues. Germline V CDR1 and CDR2: MDHEN, SYDVKM. Trimming left V 7 bases short and J 6 bases short, with 22 bases between. The CDR3 loop reads CASTPIGGGRINIQYF. Written as DNA, the CDR3 is TGTGCCAGCACCCCGATTGGGGGGGGCCGAATAAACATTCAGTACTTC.

Points on this clonotype: Possible read error: a much larger clone is one base away. This chain uses TRBV5-1 with TRBJ2-3; TRBD2 might be the D (5 bases). Germline V CDR1 and CDR2: SGHRS, YFSETQ. The CDR3 has 15 residues. CDR3 coding DNA: TGCGCCAGCAATCTCTCCGGGAAGGGCACAGATGCGCAGTATTTT. It yields the protein CASNLSGKGTDAQYF.

Concerning this clonotype: This may come from a read error, since a much larger clone is one base off. The chain recombines TRBV7-9 with TRBJ2-7, with D perhaps given as TRBD1 or TRBD2 (5 bases each). The assigned J gene may be wrong: the sequence end matches TRBJ2-5 better. The germline CDR1 and CDR2 sequences are SEHNR and FQNEAQ (reference sequence). The length of the CDR3 is 14 residues. The CDR3 loop reads CASINSGAEETQYF. The CDR3 coding sequence is TGTGCCAGCATCAATTCCGGGGCGGAAGAGACCCAGTACTTC.

This clonotype was counted between two and nine times. One base away lies a much larger clone, so this may be a sequencing read error. The rearrangement links TRBV12-3 or TRBV12-4 to TRBJ1-2; no clear D. This CDR3 contains 14 residues. CDR3 in DNA: TGTGCCGGCAGCCCCGATCGTCTTAACTATGGCTACACCTTC. Residues: CAGSPDRLNYGYTF.

The genes are TRBV20-1 and TRBJ1-2; D is uncertain. CDR1 and CDR2 (germline): DFQATT, SNEGSKA (reference sequence). This CDR3 is built from 13 residues. The CDR3, as DNA: TGCAGCGCGGCCAGGAACCCCAACTATGGCTACACCTTC. Its translation is CSAARNPNYGYTF.